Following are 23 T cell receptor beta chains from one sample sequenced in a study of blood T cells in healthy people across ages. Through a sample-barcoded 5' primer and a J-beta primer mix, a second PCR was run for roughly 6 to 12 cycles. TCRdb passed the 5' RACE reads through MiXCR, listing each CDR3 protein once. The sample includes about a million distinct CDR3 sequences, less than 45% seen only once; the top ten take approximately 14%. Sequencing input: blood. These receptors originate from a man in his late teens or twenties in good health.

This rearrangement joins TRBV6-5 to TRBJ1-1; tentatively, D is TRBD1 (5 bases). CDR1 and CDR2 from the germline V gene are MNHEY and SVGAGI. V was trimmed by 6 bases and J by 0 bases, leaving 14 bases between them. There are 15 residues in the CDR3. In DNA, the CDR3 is TGTGCCAGCAGGGGCGGGGGAGGGGTGAACACTGAAGCTTTCTTT. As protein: CASRGGGGVNTEAFF.

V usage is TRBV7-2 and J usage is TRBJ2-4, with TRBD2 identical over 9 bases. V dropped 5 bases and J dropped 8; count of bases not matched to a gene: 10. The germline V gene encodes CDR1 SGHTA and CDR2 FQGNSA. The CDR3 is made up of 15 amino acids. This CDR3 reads CASSLRRGGGDIQYF. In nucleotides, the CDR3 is TGTGCCAGCAGCCTCAGGCGGGGGGGCGGGGACATTCAGTACTTC.

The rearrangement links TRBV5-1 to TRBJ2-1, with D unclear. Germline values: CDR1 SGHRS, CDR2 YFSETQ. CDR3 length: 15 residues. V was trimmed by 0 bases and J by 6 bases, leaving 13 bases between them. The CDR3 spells CASSLGPVSLNEQFF. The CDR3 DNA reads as TGCGCCAGCAGCTTGGGTCCCGTGTCTCTCAATGAGCAGTTCTTC.

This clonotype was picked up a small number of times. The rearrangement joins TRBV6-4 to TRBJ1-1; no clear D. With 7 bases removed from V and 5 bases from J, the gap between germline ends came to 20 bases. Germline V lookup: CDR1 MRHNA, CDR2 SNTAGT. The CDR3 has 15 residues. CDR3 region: CASTGVPSNETEAFF. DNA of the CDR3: TGTGCCAGCACCGGAGTTCCGTCCAATGAGACTGAAGCTTTCTTT.

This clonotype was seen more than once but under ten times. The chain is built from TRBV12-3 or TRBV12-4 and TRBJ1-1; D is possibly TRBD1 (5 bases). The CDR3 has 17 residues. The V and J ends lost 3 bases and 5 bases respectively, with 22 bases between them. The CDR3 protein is CASSFPGRSGGGTEAFF. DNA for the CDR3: TGTGCCAGCAGTTTTCCAGGACGATCCGGGGGAGGGACTGAAGCTTTCTTT.

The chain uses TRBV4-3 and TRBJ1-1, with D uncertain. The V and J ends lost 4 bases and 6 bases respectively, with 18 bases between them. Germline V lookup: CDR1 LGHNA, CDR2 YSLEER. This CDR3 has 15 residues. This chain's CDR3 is CASSRGRTVKAEAFF. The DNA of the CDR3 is TGCGCCAGCAGCCGAGGCCGGACGGTCAAAGCTGAAGCTTTCTTT.

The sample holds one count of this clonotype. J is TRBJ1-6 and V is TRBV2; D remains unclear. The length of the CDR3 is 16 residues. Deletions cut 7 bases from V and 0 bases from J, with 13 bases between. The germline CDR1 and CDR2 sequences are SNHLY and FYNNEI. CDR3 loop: CASTYSHSSYNSPLHF. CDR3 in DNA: TGTGCCAGCACCTACAGCCATAGCTCCTATAATTCACCCCTCCACTTT.

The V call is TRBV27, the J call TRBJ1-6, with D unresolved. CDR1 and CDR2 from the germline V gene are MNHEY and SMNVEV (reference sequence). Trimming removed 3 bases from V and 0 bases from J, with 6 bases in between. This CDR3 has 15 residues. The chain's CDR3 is CASSFGDSYNSPLHF. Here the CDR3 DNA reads TGTGCCAGCAGTTTTGGGGACTCCTATAATTCACCCCTCCACTTT.

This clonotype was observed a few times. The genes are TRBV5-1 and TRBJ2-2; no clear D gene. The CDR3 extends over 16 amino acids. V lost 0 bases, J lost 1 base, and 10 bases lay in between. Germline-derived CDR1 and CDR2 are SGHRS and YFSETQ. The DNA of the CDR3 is TGCGCCAGCAGCTTGGGTGTGACAATGAACACCGGGGAGCTGTTTTTT. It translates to CASSLGVTMNTGELFF.

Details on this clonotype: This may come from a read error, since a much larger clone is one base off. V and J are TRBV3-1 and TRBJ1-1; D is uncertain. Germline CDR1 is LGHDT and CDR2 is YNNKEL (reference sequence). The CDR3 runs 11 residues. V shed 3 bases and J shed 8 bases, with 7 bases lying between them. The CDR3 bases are TGTGCCAGCAGCCAGGGTTGCGAAGCTTTCTTT. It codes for CASSQGCEAFF.

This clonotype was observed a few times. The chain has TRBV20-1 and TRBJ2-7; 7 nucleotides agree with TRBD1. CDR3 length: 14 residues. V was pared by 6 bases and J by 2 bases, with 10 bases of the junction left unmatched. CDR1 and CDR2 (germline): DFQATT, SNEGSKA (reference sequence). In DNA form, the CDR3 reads TGCAGTGCAACACAGGGGAAGGTAGCCTACGAGCAGTACTTC. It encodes CSATQGKVAYEQYF.

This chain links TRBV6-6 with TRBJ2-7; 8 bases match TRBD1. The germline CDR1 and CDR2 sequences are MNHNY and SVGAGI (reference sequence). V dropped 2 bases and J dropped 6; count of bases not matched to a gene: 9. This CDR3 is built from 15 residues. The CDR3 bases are TGTGCCAGCAGTTACGGAGGACAGGGATCCGGCGAGCAGTACTTC. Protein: CASSYGGQGSGEQYF.

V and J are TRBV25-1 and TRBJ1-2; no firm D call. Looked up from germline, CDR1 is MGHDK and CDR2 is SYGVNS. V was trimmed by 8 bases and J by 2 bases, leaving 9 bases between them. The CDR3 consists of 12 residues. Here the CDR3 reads CASRFSNYGYTF. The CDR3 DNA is TGTGCCAGCCGGTTTTCGAACTATGGCTACACCTTC.

The DNA of the CDR3 is TGTGCCAGCAGCGGCGGGACAGGGTACACAGATACGCAGTATTTT. It encodes CASSGGTGYTDTQYF. The rearrangement joins TRBV11-3 to TRBJ2-3; 9 nucleotides line up with TRBD1. This CDR3 contains 15 residues. Losses at the gene ends were 5 bases for V and 2 bases for J; bases not matched to a gene: 5. Germline values: CDR1 SGHNT, CDR2 YENEEA. Supplemented by reference TRBV11-3 and TRBJ2-3, the full variable domain reads EAGVVQSPRYKIIEKKQPVAFWCNPISGHNTLYWYLQNLGQGPELLIRYENEEAVDDSQLPKDRFSAERLKGVDSTLKIQPAELGDSAVYLCASSGGTGYTDTQYFGPGTRLTVL.

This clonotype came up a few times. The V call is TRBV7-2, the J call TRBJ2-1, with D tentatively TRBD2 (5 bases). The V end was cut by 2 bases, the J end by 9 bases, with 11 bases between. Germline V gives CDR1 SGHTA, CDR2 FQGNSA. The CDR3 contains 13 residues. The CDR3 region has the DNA TGTGCCAGCAGCTTAAGTCGGGGTAGTGAGCAGTTCTTC. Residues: CASSLSRGSEQFF.

This chain's CDR3 is CASSGPGEKLFF. The CDR3 nucleotides read TGTGCCAGCTCGGGGCCAGGGGAAAAACTGTTTTTT. V gene TRBV6-5 combines with J gene TRBJ1-4; D perhaps matches TRBD1 (5 bases). The CDR3 length is 12 residues. CDR1 is MNHEY, CDR2 SVGAGI, per germline. With 8 bases removed from V and 8 bases from J, the gap between germline ends came to 12 bases.

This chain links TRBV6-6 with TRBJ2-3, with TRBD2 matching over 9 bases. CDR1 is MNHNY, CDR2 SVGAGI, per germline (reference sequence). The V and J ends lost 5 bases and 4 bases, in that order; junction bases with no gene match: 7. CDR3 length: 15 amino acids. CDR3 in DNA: TGTGCCAGCAGTGACAGGCGGGGGGGCCCAGATACGCAGTATTTT. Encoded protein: CASSDRRGGPDTQYF.

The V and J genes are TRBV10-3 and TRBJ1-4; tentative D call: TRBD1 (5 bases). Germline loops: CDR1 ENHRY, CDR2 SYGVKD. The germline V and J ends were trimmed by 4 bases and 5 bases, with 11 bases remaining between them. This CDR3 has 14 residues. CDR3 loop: CAISGGRQNEKLFF. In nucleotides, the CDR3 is TGTGCCATCAGTGGAGGTCGACAGAATGAAAAACTGTTTTTT.

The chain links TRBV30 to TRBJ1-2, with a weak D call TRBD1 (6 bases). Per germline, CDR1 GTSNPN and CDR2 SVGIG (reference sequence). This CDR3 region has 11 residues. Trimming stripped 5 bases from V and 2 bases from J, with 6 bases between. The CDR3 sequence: CAWDRNYGYTF. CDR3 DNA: TGTGCCTGGGACAGGAACTATGGCTACACCTTC.

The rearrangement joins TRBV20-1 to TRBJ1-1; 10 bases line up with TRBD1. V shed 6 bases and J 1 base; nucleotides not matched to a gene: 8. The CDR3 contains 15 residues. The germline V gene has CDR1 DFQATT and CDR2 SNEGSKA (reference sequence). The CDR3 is CSAKTGGLGNTEAFF. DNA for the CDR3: TGCAGTGCCAAGACAGGGGGCTTAGGGAACACTGAAGCTTTCTTT.

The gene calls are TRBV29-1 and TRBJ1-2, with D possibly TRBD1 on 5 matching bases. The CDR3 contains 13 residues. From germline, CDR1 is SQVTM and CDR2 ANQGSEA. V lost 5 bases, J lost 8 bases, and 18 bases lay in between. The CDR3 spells CSVSQGPREGYTF. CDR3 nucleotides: TGCAGCGTTTCGCAGGGCCCGCGGGAAGGCTACACCTTC. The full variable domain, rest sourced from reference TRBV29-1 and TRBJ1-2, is SAVISQKPSRDICQRGTSLTIQCQVDSQVTMMFWYRQQPGQSLTLIATANQGSEATYESGFVIDKFPISRPNLTFSTLTVSNMSPEDSSIYLCSVSQGPREGYTFGSGTRLTVV.

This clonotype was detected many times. CDR3 nucleotide sequence: TGTGCCAGCAGCCCCCACACAGATACGCAGTATTTT. It codes for CASSPHTDTQYF. The chain combines TRBV7-9 with TRBJ2-3, with unresolved D. Between the trimmed V and J ends, which lost 5 bases and 2 bases, there was a span of 5 bases. Looked up from germline, CDR1 is SEHNR and CDR2 is FQNEAQ (reference sequence). This CDR3 spans 12 amino acids.

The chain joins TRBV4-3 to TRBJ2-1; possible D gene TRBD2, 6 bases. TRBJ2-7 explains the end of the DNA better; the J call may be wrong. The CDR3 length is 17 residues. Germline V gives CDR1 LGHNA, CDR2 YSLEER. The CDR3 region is CASSQDSGLAIKNEQYF. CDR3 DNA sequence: TGCGCCAGCAGCCAAGATTCGGGGCTAGCGATTAAGAATGAGCAGTACTTC.